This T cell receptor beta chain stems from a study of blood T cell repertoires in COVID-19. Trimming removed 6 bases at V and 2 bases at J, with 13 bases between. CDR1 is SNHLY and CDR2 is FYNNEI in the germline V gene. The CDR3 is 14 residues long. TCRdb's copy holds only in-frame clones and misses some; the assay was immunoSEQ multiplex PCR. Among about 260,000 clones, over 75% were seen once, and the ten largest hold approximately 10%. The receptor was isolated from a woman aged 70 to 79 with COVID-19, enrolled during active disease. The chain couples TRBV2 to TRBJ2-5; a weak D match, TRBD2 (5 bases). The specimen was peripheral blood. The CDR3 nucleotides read TGTGCCAGCAGGCTCCGGGAAAGGCAAGAGACCCAGTACTTC. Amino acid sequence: CASRLRERQETQYF.